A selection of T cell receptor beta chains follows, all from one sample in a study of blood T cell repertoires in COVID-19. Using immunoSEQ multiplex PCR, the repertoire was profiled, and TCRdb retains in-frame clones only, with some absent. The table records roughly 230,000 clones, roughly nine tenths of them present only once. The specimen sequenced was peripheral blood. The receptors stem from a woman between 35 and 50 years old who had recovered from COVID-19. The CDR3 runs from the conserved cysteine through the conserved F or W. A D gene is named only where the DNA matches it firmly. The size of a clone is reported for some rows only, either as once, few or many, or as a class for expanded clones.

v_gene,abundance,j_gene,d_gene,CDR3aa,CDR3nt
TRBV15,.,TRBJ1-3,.,CATSREQAHQDTIYF,TGTGCCACCAGCAGAGAACAGGCCCATCAGGACACCATATATTTT
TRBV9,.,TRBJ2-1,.,CASSSGGTTYNEQFF,TGTGCCAGCAGCTCAGGGGGGACCACCTACAATGAGCAGTTCTTC
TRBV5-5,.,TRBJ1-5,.,CASSLAGGNQPQHF,TGTGCCAGCAGCTTGGCCGGGGGGAATCAGCCCCAGCATTTT
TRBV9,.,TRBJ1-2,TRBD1,CASSEETGGFNYGYTF,TGTGCCAGCAGCGAGGAAACAGGGGGTTTTAACTATGGCTACACCTTC
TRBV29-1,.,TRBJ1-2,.,CNVYRSWDYGYTF,TGCAACGTGTACAGATCGTGGGACTATGGCTACACCTTC
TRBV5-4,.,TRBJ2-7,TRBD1,CASSSGQATYEQYF,TGTGCCAGCAGCTCGGGACAGGCGACCTACGAGCAGTACTTC
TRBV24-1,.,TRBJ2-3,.,CATRDGTLHTDTQYF,TGTGCCACCAGAGATGGGACTCTGCACACAGATACGCAGTATTTT
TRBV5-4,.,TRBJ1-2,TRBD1,CAMGQRGDYGYTF,TGTGCCATGGGACAGCGCGGCGACTATGGCTACACCTTC
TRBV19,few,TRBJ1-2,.,CASSIFGQRSNYGYTF,TGTGCCAGTAGTATATTCGGACAGCGATCTAACTATGGCTACACCTTC
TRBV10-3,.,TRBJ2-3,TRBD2,CAISENLPSGSLGDTQYF,TGTGCCATCAGTGAGAATCTTCCTAGCGGGAGCTTGGGAGATACGCAGTATTTT
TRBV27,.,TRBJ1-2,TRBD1,CASSNRGQGRGYTF,TGTGCCAGCAGTAACAGGGGACAGGGGCGAGGCTACACCTTC
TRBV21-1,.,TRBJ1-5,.,CASKTGRNQPQHF,TGTGCCAGCAAAACCGGGAGGAATCAGCCCCAGCATTTT
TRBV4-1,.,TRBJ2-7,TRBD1,CASSQVTGVSEQYF,TGCGCCAGCAGCCAAGTGACAGGGGTCAGCGAGCAGTACTTC
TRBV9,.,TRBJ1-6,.,CASSAPGLNNSPLHF,TGTGCCAGCAGCGCCCCGGGACTTAATAATTCACCCCTCCACTTT
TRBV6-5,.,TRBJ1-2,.,CASRKNGVAYGYTF,TGTGCCAGCAGGAAAAATGGGGTAGCGTATGGCTACACCTTC
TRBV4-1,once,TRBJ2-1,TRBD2,CASSRPRGSGGAINEQFF,TGCGCCAGCAGCCGCCCGCGGGGTAGCGGGGGGGCGATCAATGAGCAGTTCTTC
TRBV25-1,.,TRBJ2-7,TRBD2,CASSVRTSVYEQYF,TGTGCCAGCAGTGTAAGGACTAGTGTCTACGAGCAGTACTTC
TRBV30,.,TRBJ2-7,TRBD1,CALDRGSYEQYF,TGTGCCTTGGACAGGGGGTCCTACGAGCAGTACTTC
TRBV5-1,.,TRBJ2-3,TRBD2,CASSLGAGDTDTQYF,TGCGCCAGCAGCTTGGGGGCGGGAGACACAGATACGCAGTATTTT
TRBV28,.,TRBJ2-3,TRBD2,CASSSAWSEAGGRNTDTQYF,TGTGCCAGCAGTTCTGCGTGGAGCGAAGCGGGGGGGAGAAACACAGATACGCAGTATTTT
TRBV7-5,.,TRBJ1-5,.,CARSLTPQGGSNQPQHF,TGTGCCAGAAGCTTAACGCCCCAGGGAGGGAGCAATCAGCCCCAGCATTTT
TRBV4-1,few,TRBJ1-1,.,CASSQAPPPNTEAFF,TGCGCCAGCAGCCAAGCTCCTCCTCCGAACACTGAAGCTTTCTTT
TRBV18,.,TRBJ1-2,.,CASSSIQGDGYTF,TGTGCCAGCTCATCAATTCAGGGTGATGGCTACACCTTC
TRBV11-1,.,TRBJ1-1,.,CASSGQSNTEAFF,TGTGCCAGCAGCGGACAATCAAACACTGAAGCTTTCTTT
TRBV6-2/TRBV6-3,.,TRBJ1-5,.,CASSPLEYSNQPQHF,TGTGCCAGCAGCCCGCTGGAGTATAGCAATCAGCCCCAGCATTTT
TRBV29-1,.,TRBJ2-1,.,CSVVNSVDYNEQFF,TGCAGCGTTGTGAATAGCGTAGACTACAATGAGCAGTTCTTC
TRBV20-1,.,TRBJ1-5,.,CSASQWGKGGAVGNQPQHF,TGCAGTGCTAGTCAATGGGGTAAAGGAGGGGCCGTAGGCAATCAGCCCCAGCATTTT
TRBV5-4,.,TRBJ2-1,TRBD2,CASRDQAGDEQFF,TGTGCCAGCAGGGACCAAGCGGGGGATGAGCAGTTCTTC
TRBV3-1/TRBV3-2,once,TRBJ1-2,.,CASSQVRGGYTF,TGTGCCAGCAGCCAAGTTAGGGGCGGCTACACCTTC
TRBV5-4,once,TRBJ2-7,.,CASSLFGVGEQYF,TGTGCCAGCAGCTTGTTTGGAGTAGGCGAGCAGTACTTC
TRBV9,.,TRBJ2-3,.,CASSVSGSTDTQYF,TGTGCCAGCAGCGTGAGCGGAAGCACAGATACGCAGTATTTT
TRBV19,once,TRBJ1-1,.,CASSIDLGIGDTEAFF,TGTGCCAGTAGTATAGATCTCGGGATAGGAGACACTGAAGCTTTCTTT
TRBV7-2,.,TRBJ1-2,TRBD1,CASSLVPATGLNYGYTF,TGTGCCAGCAGCTTAGTCCCCGCGACAGGGCTTAACTATGGCTACACCTTC
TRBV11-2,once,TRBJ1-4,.,CASSLARIGEKLFF,TGTGCCAGCAGCTTAGCGAGGATCGGTGAAAAACTGTTTTTT
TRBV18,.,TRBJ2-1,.,CASSLRGNEQFF,TGTGCCAGCTCACTCAGGGGTAATGAGCAGTTCTTC
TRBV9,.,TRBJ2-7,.,CASSVGQPGEQYF,TGTGCCAGCAGCGTCGGCCAGCCAGGGGAGCAGTACTTC
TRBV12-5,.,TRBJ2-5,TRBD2,CASGLGLAGVQETQYF,TGTGCTAGTGGTTTGGGGTTAGCGGGGGTCCAAGAGACCCAGTACTTC
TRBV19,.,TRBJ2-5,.,CASSVTGLQETQYF,TGTGCCAGTAGTGTGACAGGCCTACAAGAGACCCAGTACTTC
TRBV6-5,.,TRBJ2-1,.,CASSYSRDEQFF,TGTGCCAGCAGTTACTCCCGCGATGAGCAGTTCTTC
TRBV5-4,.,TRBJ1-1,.,CASSLGPRGTEAFF,TGTGCCAGCAGCTTGGGACCCCGGGGCACTGAAGCTTTCTTT
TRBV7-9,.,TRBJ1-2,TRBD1,CASRRTQGDDGYTF,TGTGCCAGCCGACGAACCCAGGGGGACGATGGCTACACCTTC
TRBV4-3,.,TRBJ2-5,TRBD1,CASSQATGGGETQYF,TGCGCCAGCAGCCAAGCCACAGGGGGCGGGGAGACCCAGTACTTC
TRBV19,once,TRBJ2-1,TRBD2,CASSRTSTSYNEQFF,TGTGCCAGTAGTCGGACTAGCACGTCCTACAATGAGCAGTTCTTC
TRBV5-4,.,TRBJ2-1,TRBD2,CASSSLQRGAYNEQFF,TGTGCCAGCAGCTCCCTCCAGCGGGGCGCTTATAATGAGCAGTTCTTC
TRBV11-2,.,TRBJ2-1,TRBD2,CASSSDMMRGGYEQFF,TGTGCCAGCAGCTCCGATATGATGCGGGGGGGCTATGAGCAGTTCTTC